The 16 T cell receptor beta chains below all came from one sample that was sequenced in a study of PD-L1 blockade in urothelial cancer. Regarding time point: pretreatment peripheral blood. Here immunoSEQ multiplex PCR was the method, and the copy in TCRdb shows in-frame clones only, minus some. The sample records some 71,000 clones, 86% being singletons. The sequencing used PBMCs, collected around atezolizumab (anti-PD-L1) treatment. These receptors were obtained from a man aged 60 to 69 with urothelial cancer.

The chain couples TRBV7-9 to TRBJ1-1; a possible D gene is TRBD1 (5 bases). Germline V gene lookup returns CDR1 SEHNR and CDR2 FQNEAQ (reference sequence). Trimming left V 1 base short and J 6 bases short, with 15 bases between. The CDR3 has 15 amino acids. CDR3 sequence reads: CASSLGTGGKAEAFF. The CDR3 region has the DNA TGTGCCAGCAGCTTAGGTACCGGGGGAAAGGCTGAAGCTTTCTTT.

The chain combines TRBV11-2 with TRBJ2-7, with TRBD2 identical over 7 bases. V dropped 1 base and J dropped 2; count of bases not matched to a gene: 5. The germline V gene has CDR1 SGHAT and CDR2 FQNNGV. The CDR3 totals 15 residues. CDR3 sequence reads: CASSLVAGETYEQYF. In nucleotides, the CDR3 is TGTGCCAGCAGCTTAGTTGCGGGGGAAACCTACGAGCAGTACTTC.

V is TRBV28 and J is TRBJ2-2; 9 positions agree with TRBD2. The V gene's germline CDR1 is MDHEN and CDR2 SYDVKM. V trimming: 10 bases; J trimming: 7 bases; junction bases outside the gene matches: 10. The CDR3 has 14 residues. The CDR3 region has the DNA TGTGCCACCGATGGGACTAGCCGGGGCGGGGAGCTGTTTTTT. Amino acids: CATDGTSRGGELFF.

This clone was counted once. V usage is TRBV5-1 and J usage is TRBJ2-3; 8 bases align to TRBD2. Trimming removed 0 bases from V and 5 bases from J; junction bases left unmatched: 5. The CDR3 extends over 15 amino acids. Germline V gene data show CDR1 as SGHRS and CDR2 as YFSETQ. DNA for the CDR3: TGCGCCAGCAGCTTGGATAGCGGGGCGGGAGATACGCAGTATTTT. Translated, it gives CASSLDSGAGDTQYF.

The gene calls are TRBV28 and TRBJ2-7, with 8 bases that match TRBD1. CDR1 and CDR2 (germline): MDHEN, SYDVKM. The J segment lost 0 bases and the V segment lost 6 bases, leaving 7 bases of the junction unmatched. CDR3 size: 15 residues. Here the CDR3 DNA reads TGTGCCAGCAGCCCCAGGACAGGGTCCTCCTACGAGCAGTACTTC. Translated, it gives CASSPRTGSSYEQYF.

This chain connects TRBV11-3 to TRBJ1-1; D is possibly TRBD1 (5 bases). The CDR3 length is 15 residues. Germline V gene sequence: CDR1 SGHNT, CDR2 YENEEA. V shed 3 bases and J shed 1 base, with 12 bases lying between them. CDR3 sequence reads: CASSLGGTQNTEAFF. For the CDR3, the DNA is TGTGCCAGCAGCTTGGGGGGGACTCAGAACACTGAAGCTTTCTTT.

This clone was picked up one time. The chain employs TRBV18 and TRBJ1-5; tentative D call: TRBD1 (5 bases). The V gene's germline CDR1 is KGHSH and CDR2 LQKENI. Trimming shortened V by 3 bases and J by 8 bases, and 17 bases separated the two germline ends. The CDR3 runs to 15 residues. The DNA for the CDR3 is TGTGCCAGCTCACCGGGCAGGGAGGGTAGAGAGCCCCAGCATTTT. The encoded protein is CASSPGREGREPQHF.

The chain couples TRBV7-3 to TRBJ1-2; D is ambiguous. The V end was cut by 3 bases, the J end by 3 bases, with 11 bases between. CDR1 is SGHTA and CDR2 is FQGTGA in the germline V gene. There are 14 residues in the CDR3. CDR3 region: CASSLGVGDYGYTF. The CDR3 DNA follows: TGTGCCAGCAGCTTGGGAGTGGGAGACTATGGCTACACCTTC.

This chain joins TRBV19 and TRBJ2-1, with D tentatively TRBD1 (10 bases). V lost 4 bases and J 2 bases, leaving 30 bases between the germline ends. Germline CDR1 and CDR2: LNHDA and SQIVND (reference sequence). This CDR3 is built from 21 residues. The CDR3 sequence: CASSKGAPGQGRGGTYNEQFF. In nucleotides, the CDR3 is TGTGCCAGTAGTAAGGGGGCTCCGGGACAGGGGCGGGGGGGTACCTACAATGAGCAGTTCTTC.

The rearrangement links TRBV5-1 to TRBJ2-5; 10 bases map to TRBD2. The CDR3 length is 18 residues. V was clipped by 0 bases and J by 2 bases; unmatched bases: 10. Looked up from germline, CDR1 is SGHRS and CDR2 is YFSETQ. In DNA, the CDR3 is TGCGCCAGCAGCTTGGGTAGCGGGGGGTCCGCGGAGCAAGAGACCCAGTACTTC. Its protein product is CASSLGSGGSAEQETQYF.

The rearrangement links TRBV6-5 to TRBJ2-3, with D possibly being TRBD1 (5 bases). Germline CDR1 MNHEY, CDR2 SVGAGI. V was pared by 8 bases and J by 2 bases, with 14 bases between. The CDR3 loop spans 14 amino acids. The CDR3 is CASRQGRFTDTQYF. The CDR3, as DNA: TGTGCCAGCCGCCAGGGCCGATTCACAGATACGCAGTATTTT.

V usage is TRBV29-1 and J usage is TRBJ1-4; 7 bases match TRBD1. Losses at the gene ends were 5 bases for V and 3 bases for J; bases not matched to a gene: 6. The CDR3 is 14 residues long. CDR1 and CDR2 from the germline V gene are SQVTM and ANQGSEA. The CDR3 loop reads CSVRPGQSNEKLFF. CDR3 DNA: TGCAGCGTTAGACCGGGACAGTCTAATGAAAAACTGTTTTTT.

This clone appeared once. The chain has TRBV9 and TRBJ2-3, with D perhaps TRBD2 (5 bases). This CDR3 is built from 15 residues. CDR1 is SGDLS, CDR2 YYNGEE, per germline. Trimming pared 2 bases from V and 1 base from J, leaving 11 bases between. The CDR3 nucleotides are TGTGCCAGCAGCGTTGTCGGAGCGGGCACAGATACGCAGTATTTT. Protein product: CASSVVGAGTDTQYF.

The chain links TRBV7-6 to TRBJ2-5; tentative D call: TRBD1 (5 bases). V was trimmed by 5 bases and J by 2 bases, leaving 12 bases between them. CDR1 is SGHVS and CDR2 is FNYEAQ in the germline V gene. There are 14 residues in the CDR3. This chain's CDR3 is CASSRTGSQETQYF. CDR3 DNA sequence: TGTGCCAGCAGCCGAACAGGTAGTCAAGAGACCCAGTACTTC.

This clone was counted only a few times. The chain carries TRBV7-2 and TRBJ1-1; TRBD1 matches at 9 bases. This CDR3 contains 14 residues. Germline V gene sequence: CDR1 SGHTA, CDR2 FQGNSA. The trim removed 5 bases at V and 4 bases at J, leaving 5 bases unmatched. Here the CDR3 DNA reads TGTGCCAGCAGCGGACAGGGGCCGGGCACTGAAGCTTTCTTT. Translating gives CASSGQGPGTEAFF.

V and J are TRBV5-1 and TRBJ2-7, with 9 nucleotides matching TRBD2. With V trimmed by 0 bases and J by 2 bases, 3 bases remained unmatched. Germline values: CDR1 SGHRS, CDR2 YFSETQ. This CDR3 spans 15 amino acids. The CDR3, as DNA: TGCGCCAGCAGCTTGGCTCTAGCGGGGACCTACGAGCAGTACTTC. Protein product: CASSLALAGTYEQYF.